This TCR beta chain was documented in a study of cytomegalovirus exposure and HLA in healthy donors. It was with 60 Vbeta and 13 Jbeta primers that the PCR ran. The protocol was immunoSEQ multiplex PCR, while the TCRdb copy is restricted to in-frame clones and leaves out a portion. This sample's table reports about 140,000 clones. On this clone: The antigen remains undetermined.

Broader study findings: DRB1 had the most TCR associations and HLA-C the fewest, a later analysis found, with rates varying by HLA locus. Information on immune exposure was restricted to one variable (CMV serostatus). A later analysis linked a missense DCLRE1C variant to TCR beta V- and J-gene trimming.

CDR3 length: 14 residues. V shed 0 bases and J shed 0 bases, with 7 bases lying between them. CDR1 is SGHNT, CDR2 YYREEE, per germline (reference sequence). The TCR comes from a woman under 30 in good health and CMV-seronegative. The J gene is TRBJ2-7, the V gene TRBV5-4, with unresolved D. The material sequenced was PBMCs. The CDR3 reads CASSLVPVSYEQYF. The CDR3 nucleotides are TGTGCCAGCAGCTTGGTTCCGGTCTCCTACGAGCAGTACTTC.